This T cell receptor beta chain was profiled in a study of blood T cell repertoires in COVID-19. Turning to the study itself: For recovered donors of Cohort 3, there were two negative PCRs, clearance, or symptom resolution. Both acute and convalescent COVID-19 samples were obtained from the United States, Italy and Spain.

V gave up 6 bases and J gave up 2 bases, with 13 bases separating them. From germline, CDR1 is MNHEY and CDR2 SVGAGI. This CDR3 region has 14 residues. Enrolled through a virtual design, the participants were between 18 and 89 years of age and came from 24 US areas. Per the study methods: For nucleated cells, counts were estimated from reference gene primer amplification. Sequencing used immunoSEQ multiplex PCR; TCRdb keeps in-frame clones, though not all of them. Clone size and V and J calls were adopted from that table, with D and trimming inferred from the DNA. The table lists roughly 150,000 clones, around 79% of them singletons.

The sequence derives from a woman aged 70-85 years in a cohort exposed to, infected with or recovered from COVID-19 (not recorded which). The sequenced sample was PBMCs or T cells enriched from blood (not recorded which). V and J are TRBV6-5 and TRBJ2-5; D is ambiguous. CDR3 bases: TGTGCCAGCAGAGACTTGCGGTGGCAAGAGACCCAGTACTTC. Residues: CASRDLRWQETQYF.